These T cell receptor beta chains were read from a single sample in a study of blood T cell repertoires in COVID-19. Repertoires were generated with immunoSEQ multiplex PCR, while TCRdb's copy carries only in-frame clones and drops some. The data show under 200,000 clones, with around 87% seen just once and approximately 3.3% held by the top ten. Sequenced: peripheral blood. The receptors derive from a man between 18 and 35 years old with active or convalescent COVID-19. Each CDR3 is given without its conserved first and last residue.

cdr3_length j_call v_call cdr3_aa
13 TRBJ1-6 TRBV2 ASSVQGQSNSPLH
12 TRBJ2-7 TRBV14 ASSKGTGIYEQY
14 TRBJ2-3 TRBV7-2 ASSLQVGPNADTQY
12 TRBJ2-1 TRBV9 ASSVGTGFNEQF
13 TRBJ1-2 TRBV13 ASPPGGSTSYGYT
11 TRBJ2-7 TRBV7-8 ASSLRSPSEQY
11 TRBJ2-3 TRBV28 ASSLILSDTQY
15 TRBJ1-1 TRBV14 ASSQERQGQLNTEAF
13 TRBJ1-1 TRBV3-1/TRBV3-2 ASSPAGGGNTEAF
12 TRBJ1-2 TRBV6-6 ASSISTGNYGYT
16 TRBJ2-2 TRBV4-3 ASSQELATGINTGELF
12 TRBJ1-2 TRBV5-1 ASSLVTGNDGYT
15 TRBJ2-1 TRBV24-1 ATSDPEQESSYNEQF
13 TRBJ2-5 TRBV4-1 ASSDGTTDQETQY
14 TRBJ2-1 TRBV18 ASSPLTGQGDNEQF
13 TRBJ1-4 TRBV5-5 ASSLAGATNEKLF
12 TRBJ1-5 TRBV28 ATQGAGGNQPQH
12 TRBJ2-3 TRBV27 ASSMYRLAGTQY
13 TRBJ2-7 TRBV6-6 ASRPGGSGSLEQY
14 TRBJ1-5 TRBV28 ASSSQRQGNNQPQH
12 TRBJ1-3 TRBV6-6 ASSVTSSGNTIY
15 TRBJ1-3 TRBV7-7 ASSRNRDRCSGNTIY
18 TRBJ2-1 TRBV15 ATSRDPTLLAGAVNAEQF
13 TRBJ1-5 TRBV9 ASSVSTGGDQPQH
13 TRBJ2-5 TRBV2 ASSAEVAGVETQY
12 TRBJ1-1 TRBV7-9 ASSLGGAGTEAF
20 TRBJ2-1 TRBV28 ASSSPRLVEGRGKSSYNEQF
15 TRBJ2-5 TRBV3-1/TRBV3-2 ASSQVLDGSGQETQY
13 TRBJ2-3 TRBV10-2 ASSEGGRSTDTQY
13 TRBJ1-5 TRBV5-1 ASSLGDSPNQPQH
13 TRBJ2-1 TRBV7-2 ASSLAEAAYNEQF
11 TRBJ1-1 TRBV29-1 SGTAPLNTEAF
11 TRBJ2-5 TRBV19 ASSLQVRETQY
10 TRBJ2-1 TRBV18 ASSPDRGEQF
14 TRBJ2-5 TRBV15 ATSRTTTSGEETQY
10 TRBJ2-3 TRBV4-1 ASGGRTDTQY
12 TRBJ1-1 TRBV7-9 ASSLRGLNTEAF
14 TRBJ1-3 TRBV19 ASSIWDSSSGNTIY
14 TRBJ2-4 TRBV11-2 ASSLELAGAKNIQY
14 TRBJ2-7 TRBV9 ASSGETGVGTYEQY
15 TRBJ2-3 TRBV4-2 ASSHVSGGVGTDTQY
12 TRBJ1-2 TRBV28 ASSLRGFSYGYT
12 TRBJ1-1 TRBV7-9 ASSLQGWLTEAF
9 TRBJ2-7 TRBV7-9 ASSSYYEQY
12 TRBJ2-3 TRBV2 ASRETRSLDTQY
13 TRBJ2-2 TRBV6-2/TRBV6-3 ASSPGTGGTGELF
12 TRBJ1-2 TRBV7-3 ASSLEGTEYGYT
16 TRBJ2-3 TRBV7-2 ASSLGGIAGGQTDTQY
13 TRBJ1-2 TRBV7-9 ASSSEGQPNYGYT
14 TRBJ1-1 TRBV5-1 ASSLQAGTGVTEAF
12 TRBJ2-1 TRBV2 ASREDGLFFGQF